One and the same sample provided the 19 T cell receptor beta chains below, sequenced in a study of cytomegalovirus exposure and HLA in healthy donors. Vbeta (60) and Jbeta (13) primers were used in the PCR. Sequencing was performed with immunoSEQ multiplex PCR; in TCRdb, only in-frame clones are kept and a portion is missing. This listing includes about 160,000 clones. Source material: PBMCs. Source of these receptors: a woman aged 60-75 years in good health and CMV-seronegative.

Concerning this clone itself: Since no conserved phenylalanine or tryptophan closes the CDR3, a read error is the likely cause. The rearrangement joins TRBV6-5 to TRBJ1-6; D is unclear. V lost 6 bases and J lost 6, with 15 bases in between. In germline, CDR1 is MNHEY, CDR2 SVGAGI. The CDR3 runs 15 residues. The CDR3 DNA reads as TGTGCCAGCAGCCCCATCGAGGGCTCTAATTCACCCCTCCACCTT. Its translation: CASSPIEGSNSPLHL.

This chain uses TRBV7-2 with TRBJ1-5; 9 positions match TRBD1. J was trimmed by 5 bases and V by 4 bases; bases with no gene match: 6. Germline values: CDR1 SGHTA, CDR2 FQGNSA. This CDR3 comprises 15 residues. CDR3 region: CASSSNTGGYQPQHF. The CDR3 bases are TGTGCCAGCAGCTCAAATACAGGGGGCTATCAGCCCCAGCATTTT.

This chain links TRBV5-4 with TRBJ2-7; 7 bases are a match to TRBD2. The CDR3 is made up of 14 amino acids. After removal of 7 bases from V and 2 bases from J, the junction contained 9 bases not matched to a gene. Looked up from germline, CDR1 is SGHNT and CDR2 is YYREEE (reference sequence). CDR3 nucleotide sequence: TGTGCCAGCTCCCTGCGGGGGAACACCTACGAGCAGTACTTC. Its protein is CASSLRGNTYEQYF.

The chain recombines TRBV6-6 with TRBJ2-3; 14 nucleotides match TRBD2. This CDR3 is built from 16 residues. J was trimmed by 2 bases and V by 6 bases; bases with no gene match: 4. The V gene's germline CDR1 is MNHNY and CDR2 SVGAGI (reference sequence). CDR3 region: CASSRTSGRSTDTQYF. The CDR3 region has the DNA TGTGCCAGCAGCCGGACTAGCGGGAGGTCCACAGATACGCAGTATTTT.

This chain joins TRBV29-1 and TRBJ2-7, with D possibly TRBD1 on 5 matching bases. Germline V CDR1 and CDR2: SQVTM, ANQGSEA. Between the trimmed V and J ends, which lost 7 bases and 2 bases, there was a span of 12 bases. The CDR3 loop spans 12 amino acids. Here the CDR3 DNA reads TGCAGCGCTGTGACAGCTACCTACGAGCAGTACTTC. Residues: CSAVTATYEQYF.

The chain joins TRBV13 to TRBJ2-5; 14 bases are a match to TRBD2. V was clipped by 4 bases and J by 5 bases; unmatched bases: 3. Germline assignment: CDR1 PRHDT and CDR2 FYEKMQ (reference sequence). The CDR3 has 15 amino acids. CDR3 DNA sequence: TGTGCCAGCAGCTACAGGACTAGCGGGGGGGAGACCCAGTACTTC. Its translation is CASSYRTSGGETQYF.

The rearrangement uses TRBV10-3 and TRBJ2-3, with D possibly matching TRBD2 (6 bases). CDR1 ENHRY and CDR2 SYGVKD come from the germline V gene. The CDR3 consists of 12 residues. CDR3 bases: TGTGCGACTAGGGACTTAACCGATACGCAGTATTTT. It yields the protein CATRDLTDTQYF.

Written as DNA, the CDR3 is TGTGCCAGCAGTTCGAGACAGGCCGACAATTCACCCCTCCACTTT. Its protein is CASSSRQADNSPLHF. This chain connects TRBV27 to TRBJ1-6; the D gene is possibly TRBD1 (6 bases). CDR1 is MNHEY, CDR2 SMNVEV, per germline (reference sequence). The V end was cut by 4 bases, the J end by 7 bases, with 14 bases between. The CDR3 has 15 residues.

A word on this clone: Other nucleotide sequences from this sample produce the same CDR3. The V gene is TRBV7-9, the J gene TRBJ2-7, with 8 bases identical to TRBD1. Germline trimming cut 3 bases from V and 2 bases from J; bases unmatched to any gene: 3. Per germline, CDR1 SEHNR and CDR2 FQNEAQ (reference sequence). This CDR3 is 14 amino acids long. The CDR3 sequence: CASSFGQGTYEQYF. CDR3 in DNA: TGTGCCAGCAGCTTCGGACAGGGAACCTACGAGCAGTACTTC. The full variable domain, with the rest looked up from reference TRBV7-9 and TRBJ2-7, is DTGVSQNPRHKITKRGQNVTFRCDPISEHNRLYWYRQTLGQGPEFLTYFQNEAQLEKSRLLSDRFSAERPKGSFSTLEIQRTEQGDSAMYLCASSFGQGTYEQYFGPGTRLTVT.

The chain links TRBV6-1 to TRBJ2-7; 7 bases agree with TRBD1. There are 15 residues in the CDR3. Germline V gene lookup returns CDR1 MNHNS and CDR2 SASEGT. Trimming at V came to 6 bases and at J to 3 bases, leaving 11 bases not matched to a gene. CDR3 amino acids: CASRTRQGNFYEQYF. DNA of the CDR3: TGTGCCAGCAGGACCCGACAGGGTAACTTCTACGAGCAGTACTTC.

About this clone itself: Its ends do not fully match the called genes, so a read error is possible. V and J are TRBV7-3 and TRBJ2-3, with TRBD1 matching 7 bases. Germline V lookup: CDR1 SGHTA, CDR2 FQGTGA. CDR3 length: 14 amino acids. The CDR3 DNA sequence: TGTGCCAGCAGCTCGAACAGGGGCACCGATACGCAGTATTTT. It encodes CASSSNRGTDTQYF.

The V call is TRBV27, the J call TRBJ1-5; D is possibly TRBD1 (6 bases). This CDR3 spans 14 amino acids. V lost 7 bases to trimming and J lost 2 bases, with 12 bases between them. In germline, CDR1 is MNHEY, CDR2 SMNVEV (reference sequence). The CDR3 sequence: CASKAGTRNQPQHF. CDR3 DNA sequence: TGTGCCAGCAAGGCCGGGACACGCAATCAGCCCCAGCATTTT.

The chain links TRBV25-1 to TRBJ2-7, with D possibly matching TRBD2 (5 bases). CDR1 and CDR2 (germline): MGHDK, SYGVNS. The CDR3 is made up of 15 amino acids. Trimming pared 2 bases from V and 4 bases from J, leaving 15 bases between. CDR3 amino acids: CASSEMGIGGYEQYF. As DNA, the CDR3 is TGTGCCAGCAGTGAAATGGGTATAGGAGGATACGAGCAGTACTTC.

The chain joins TRBV9 to TRBJ1-4; no clear D gene. The germline gives CDR1 SGDLS, CDR2 YYNGEE. The CDR3 runs 15 residues. Trimming cost V 2 bases and J 2 bases, with 10 bases left between them. CDR3 sequence: CASSVGVGTNEKLFF. DNA of the CDR3: TGTGCCAGCAGCGTCGGAGTTGGGACTAATGAAAAACTGTTTTTT.

J is TRBJ2-7 and V is TRBV5-4; perhaps TRBD1 as D (6 bases). This CDR3 has 15 amino acids. Trimming left V 3 bases short and J 1 base short, with 14 bases between. Germline V CDR1 and CDR2: SGHNT, YYREEE (reference sequence). The CDR3 sequence: CASSSKNRVSYEQYF. DNA for the CDR3: TGTGCCAGCAGCTCGAAAAACAGGGTTTCCTACGAGCAGTACTTC.

This chain uses TRBV5-1 with TRBJ2-1; the D is unclear. The V gene lost 2 bases and the J gene lost 5 bases, with 2 bases spanning the gap. This CDR3 region has 11 residues. Germline assignment: CDR1 SGHRS and CDR2 YFSETQ. The CDR3 nucleotides are TGCGCCAGCAGCTTCGACAATGAGCAGTTCTTC. Translated: CASSFDNEQFF.

V usage is TRBV5-6 and J usage is TRBJ1-1; D is unclear. The CDR3 is 12 residues long. Germline-derived CDR1 and CDR2 are SGHDT and YYEEEE. Trimming cost V 4 bases and J 5 bases, with 9 bases left between them. The CDR3 DNA sequence: TGTGCCAGCAGCGATAGGGAGACTGAAGCTTTCTTT. Its translation is CASSDRETEAFF.

The chain is built from TRBV7-8 and TRBJ2-2; D may be TRBD2 (6 bases). The CDR3 loop spans 15 amino acids. V lost 4 bases to trimming and J lost 3 bases, with 12 bases between them. Germline V gene sequence: CDR1 SGHVS, CDR2 FQNEAQ. The CDR3 protein is CASSSGGGDTGELFF. CDR3 nucleotides: TGTGCCAGCAGCTCGGGTGGAGGGGACACCGGGGAGCTGTTTTTT.

V usage is TRBV5-4 and J usage is TRBJ2-5, with unresolved D. Trimming took off 1 base at V and 2 bases at J, with 9 bases between the two ends. Germline V gene sequence: CDR1 SGHNT, CDR2 YYREEE (reference sequence). This CDR3 has 14 amino acids. DNA for the CDR3: TGTGCCAGCAGCTTGCCTCAGATACAAGAGACCCAGTACTTC. It translates to CASSLPQIQETQYF.